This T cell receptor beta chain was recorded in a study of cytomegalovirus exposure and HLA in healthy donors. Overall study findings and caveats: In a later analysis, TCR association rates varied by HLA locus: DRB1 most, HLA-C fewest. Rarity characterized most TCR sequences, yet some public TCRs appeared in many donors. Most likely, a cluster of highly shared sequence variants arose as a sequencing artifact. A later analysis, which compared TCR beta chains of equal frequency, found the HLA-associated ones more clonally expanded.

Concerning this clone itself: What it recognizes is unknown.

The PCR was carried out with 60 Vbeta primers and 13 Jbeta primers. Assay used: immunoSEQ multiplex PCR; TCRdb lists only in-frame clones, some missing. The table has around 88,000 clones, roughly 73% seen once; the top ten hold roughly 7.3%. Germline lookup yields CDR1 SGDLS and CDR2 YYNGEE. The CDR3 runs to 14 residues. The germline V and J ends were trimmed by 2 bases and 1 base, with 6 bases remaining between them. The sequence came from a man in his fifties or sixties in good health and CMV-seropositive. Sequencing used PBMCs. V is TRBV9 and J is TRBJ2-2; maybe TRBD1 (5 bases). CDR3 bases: TGTGCCAGCAGCGTCGGACAGAACACCGGGGAGCTGTTTTTT. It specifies CASSVGQNTGELFF.